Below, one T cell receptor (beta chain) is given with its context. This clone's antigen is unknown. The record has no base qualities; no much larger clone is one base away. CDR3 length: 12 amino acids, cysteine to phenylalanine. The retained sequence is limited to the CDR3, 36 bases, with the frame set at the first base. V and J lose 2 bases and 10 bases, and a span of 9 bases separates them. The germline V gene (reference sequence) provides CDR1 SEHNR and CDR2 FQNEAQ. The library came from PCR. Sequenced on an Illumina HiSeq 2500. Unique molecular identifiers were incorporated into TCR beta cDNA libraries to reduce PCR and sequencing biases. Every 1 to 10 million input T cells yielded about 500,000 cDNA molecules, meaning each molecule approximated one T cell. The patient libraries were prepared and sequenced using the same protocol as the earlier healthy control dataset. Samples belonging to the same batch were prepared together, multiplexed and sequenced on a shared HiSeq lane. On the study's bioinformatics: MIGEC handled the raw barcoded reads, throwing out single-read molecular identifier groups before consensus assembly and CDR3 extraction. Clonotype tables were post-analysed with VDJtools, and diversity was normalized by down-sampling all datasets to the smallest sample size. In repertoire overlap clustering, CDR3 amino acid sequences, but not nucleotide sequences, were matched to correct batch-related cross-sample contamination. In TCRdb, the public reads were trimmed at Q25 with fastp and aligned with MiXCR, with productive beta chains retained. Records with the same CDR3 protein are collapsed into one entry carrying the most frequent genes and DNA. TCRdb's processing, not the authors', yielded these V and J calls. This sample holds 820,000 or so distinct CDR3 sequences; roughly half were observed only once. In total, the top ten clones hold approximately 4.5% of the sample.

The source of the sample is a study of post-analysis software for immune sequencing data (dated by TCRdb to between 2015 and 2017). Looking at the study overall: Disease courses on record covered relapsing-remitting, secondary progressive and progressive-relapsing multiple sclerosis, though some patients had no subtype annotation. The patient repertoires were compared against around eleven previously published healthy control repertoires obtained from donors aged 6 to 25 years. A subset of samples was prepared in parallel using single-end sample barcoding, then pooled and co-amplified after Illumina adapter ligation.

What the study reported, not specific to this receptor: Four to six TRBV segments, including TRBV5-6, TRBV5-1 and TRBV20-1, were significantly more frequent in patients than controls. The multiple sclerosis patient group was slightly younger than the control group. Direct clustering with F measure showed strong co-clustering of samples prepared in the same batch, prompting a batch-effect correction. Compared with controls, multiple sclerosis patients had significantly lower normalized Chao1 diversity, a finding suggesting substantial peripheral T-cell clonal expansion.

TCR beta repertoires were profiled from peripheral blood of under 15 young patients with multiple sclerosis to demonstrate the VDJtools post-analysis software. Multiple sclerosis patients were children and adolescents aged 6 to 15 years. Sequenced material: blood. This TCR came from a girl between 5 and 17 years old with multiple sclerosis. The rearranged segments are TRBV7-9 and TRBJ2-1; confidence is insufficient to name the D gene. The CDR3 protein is CASSLSVWEQFF. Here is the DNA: TGTGCCAGCAGCTTATCTGTTTGGGAGCAGTTCTTC.